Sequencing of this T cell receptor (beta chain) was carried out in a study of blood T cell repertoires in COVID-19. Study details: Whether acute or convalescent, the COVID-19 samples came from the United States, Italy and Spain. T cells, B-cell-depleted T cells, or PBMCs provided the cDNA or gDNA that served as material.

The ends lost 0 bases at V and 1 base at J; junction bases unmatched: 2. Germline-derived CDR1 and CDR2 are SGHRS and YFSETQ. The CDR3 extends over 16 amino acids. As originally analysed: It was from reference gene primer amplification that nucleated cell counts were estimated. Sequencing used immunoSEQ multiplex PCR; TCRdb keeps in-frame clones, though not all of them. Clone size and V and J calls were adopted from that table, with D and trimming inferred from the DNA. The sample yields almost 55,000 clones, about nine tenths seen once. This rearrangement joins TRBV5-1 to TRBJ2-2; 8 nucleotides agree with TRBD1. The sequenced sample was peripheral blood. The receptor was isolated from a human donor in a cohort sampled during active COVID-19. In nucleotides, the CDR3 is TGCGCCAGCAGCTTGGGCGGACAGGGGAACACCGGGGAGCTGTTTTTT. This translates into CASSLGGQGNTGELFF.